Presented here are 15 T cell receptor beta chains from one specimen sequenced in a study of T cell responses to AZD1222 COVID-19 vaccine. TCRdb's copy holds only in-frame clones and misses some; the assay was immunoSEQ multiplex PCR. The data show around 130,000 clones, 85% to 90% seen once. This sample comprised peripheral blood, obtained on day 0 of AZD1222 vaccination. Receptor source: an adult in good health.

The chain employs TRBV7-3 and TRBJ2-7; no clear D gene. Germline V CDR1 and CDR2: SGHTA, FQGTGA. The CDR3 totals 14 residues. The ends were cut back, 5 bases at V and 2 bases at J, with 13 bases in the middle. This CDR3 is CASSQGIGAYEQYF. The DNA of the CDR3 is TGTGCCAGCAGCCAAGGAATAGGAGCCTACGAGCAGTACTTC.

The chain has TRBV19 and TRBJ1-2; D gene uncertain. The CDR3 contains 16 residues. Germline CDR1 LNHDA, CDR2 SQIVND (reference sequence). With 0 bases removed from V and 3 bases from J, the gap between germline ends came to 14 bases. The CDR3 sequence is CASSIDPRKADYGYTF. DNA of the CDR3: TGTGCCAGTAGTATAGATCCGAGAAAGGCGGACTATGGCTACACCTTC.

The chain joins TRBV12-3 or TRBV12-4 to TRBJ2-4; D remains ambiguous. The CDR3 totals 12 residues. The germline V and J ends were trimmed by 7 bases and 3 bases, with 7 bases remaining between them. DNA for the CDR3: TGTGCCAGCATGCGAGGCAAAAACATTCAGTACTTC. Its protein product is CASMRGKNIQYF.

The CDR3 sequence: CATRRDRDQETQYF. CDR3 nucleotide sequence: TGTGCCACCAGAAGGGACAGAGACCAAGAGACCCAGTACTTC. V usage is TRBV15 and J usage is TRBJ2-5, with TRBD1 identical over 7 bases. Germline loops: CDR1 LNHNV, CDR2 YYDKDF (reference sequence). The CDR3 loop spans 14 amino acids. Trimming at V came to 6 bases and at J to 0 bases, leaving 4 bases not matched to a gene.

The rearrangement joins TRBV7-9 to TRBJ1-1; no definite D call. Trimming removed 5 bases at V and 6 bases at J, with 19 bases between. The germline CDR1 and CDR2 sequences are SEHNR and FQNEAQ (reference sequence). The CDR3 is 15 residues long. The CDR3 nucleotides read TGTGCCAGCAGCCTAGGTCCCGGGCAGAAGGCTGAAGCTTTCTTT. This gives the protein CASSLGPGQKAEAFF.

The chain couples TRBV19 to TRBJ1-1; D remains unclear. V lost 5 bases and J 0 bases, leaving 10 bases between the germline ends. In germline, CDR1 is LNHDA, CDR2 SQIVND (reference sequence). The CDR3 runs 14 residues. The CDR3 sequence: CASSETIMNTEAFF. In DNA, the CDR3 is TGTGCCAGTAGTGAGACCATAATGAACACTGAAGCTTTCTTT.

The V call is TRBV7-6, the J call TRBJ1-1; D not resolved. The germline V gene has CDR1 SGHVS and CDR2 FNYEAQ. This CDR3 is built from 14 residues. With 4 bases removed from V and 0 bases from J, the gap between germline ends came to 9 bases. CDR3 sequence: CASSYGGLNTEAFF. In DNA, the CDR3 is TGTGCCAGCAGCTACGGTGGGCTGAACACTGAAGCTTTCTTT.

The J gene is TRBJ2-7, the V gene TRBV5-5, with 7 bases lining up with TRBD1. The CDR3 runs to 14 residues. V lost 0 bases to trimming and J lost 3 bases; unmatched junction nucleotides: 3. Looked up from germline, CDR1 is SGHKS and CDR2 is YYEKEE (reference sequence). The CDR3 DNA follows: TGTGCCAGCAGCTTGGGGGGACAGAACTACGAGCAGTACTTC. Protein: CASSLGGQNYEQYF.

This chain links TRBV5-6 with TRBJ2-2; D unresolved. Germline V gene sequence: CDR1 SGHDT, CDR2 YYEEEE. Trimming removed 4 bases from V and 7 bases from J, with 14 bases in between. The CDR3 loop spans 14 amino acids. This CDR3 reads CASSPGGRIGELFF. As DNA, the CDR3 is TGTGCCAGCAGCCCCGGCGGCCGGATCGGGGAGCTGTTTTTT.

V and J are TRBV19 and TRBJ2-3, with D maybe TRBD1 (7 bases). V dropped 5 bases and J dropped 6 bases, with 15 bases sitting between them. CDR3 length equals 14 residues. Looked up from germline, CDR1 is LNHDA and CDR2 is SQIVND (reference sequence). The CDR3 nucleotides read TGTGCCAGTAGTTCCCAGGGGGGAACCGATACGCAGTATTTT. Translating it yields CASSSQGGTDTQYF.

The chain is built from TRBV27 and TRBJ1-4, with a tentative D call TRBD1 (5 bases). The CDR3 length is 16 residues. Germline assignment: CDR1 MNHEY and CDR2 SMNVEV (reference sequence). V was clipped by 3 bases and J by 10 bases, with 21 bases between them. CDR3 nucleotide sequence: TGTGCCAGCAGTTTTGGCCCTAGGGACGGGACCCTAAAACTGTTTTTT. Its protein is CASSFGPRDGTLKLFF.

The V call is TRBV5-5, the J call TRBJ1-3; 9 bases are shared with TRBD1. CDR1 and CDR2 (germline): SGHKS, YYEKEE (reference sequence). The V segment lost 4 bases and the J segment 4 bases; nucleotides outside the gene matches: 15. This CDR3 comprises 18 residues. The CDR3 protein is CASSQTYRDRVQGNTIYF. The DNA for the CDR3 is TGTGCCAGCAGCCAAACCTACCGGGACAGGGTGCAAGGAAACACCATATATTTT.

The chain has TRBV7-9 and TRBJ1-1; possible D gene TRBD1, 5 bases. Germline V CDR1 and CDR2: SEHNR, FQNEAQ (reference sequence). CDR3 length: 14 amino acids. V lost 5 bases, J lost 4 bases, and 14 bases lay in between. CDR3 protein: CASSPEGIATEAFF. The DNA of the CDR3 is TGTGCCAGCAGCCCTGAGGGGATAGCCACTGAAGCTTTCTTT. Looking up the rest from reference TRBV7-9 and TRBJ1-1 gives the full variable domain: DTGVSQNPRHKITKRGQNVTFRCDPISEHNRLYWYRQTLGQGPEFLTYFQNEAQLEKSRLLSDRFSAERPKGSFSTLEIQRTEQGDSAMYLCASSPEGIATEAFFGQGTRLTVV.

This clone occurred once. The chain employs TRBV30 and TRBJ1-4, with D possibly TRBD1 on 6 matching bases. Germline loops: CDR1 GTSNPN, CDR2 SVGIG (reference sequence). Trimming removed 2 bases from V and 7 bases from J, with 11 bases in between. CDR3 length: 13 residues. The CDR3 reads CAWSKQGGEKLFF. CDR3 in DNA: TGTGCCTGGAGTAAACAGGGCGGTGAAAAACTGTTTTTT.

The chain couples TRBV23-1 to TRBJ1-1; D perhaps matches TRBD1 (5 bases). TRBV23-1 is classed as an ORF, of uncertain function. The CDR3 runs 16 residues. V was trimmed by 9 bases and J by 0 bases, leaving 20 bases between them. DNA for the CDR3: TGCGCCAGTCGACCCAGGATGGGACCGATGAACACTGAAGCTTTCTTT. Translation gives CASRPRMGPMNTEAFF.